The 32 T cell receptor beta chains below were found in one sample sequenced in a study. TCRdb reanalysed the RT-PCR reads using MiXCR and keeps one entry per CDR3 protein. The sample carries more than 600,000 distinct CDR3 sequences, 13% to 15% recorded once. The sequencing input was memory CD4+ T cells from blood. The receptors here all came from a female donor in good health, serving as a healthy control.

This clonotype was counted between two and nine times. The rearrangement links TRBV6-6 to TRBJ1-2, with D perhaps matching TRBD1 (6 bases). Germline lookup yields CDR1 MNHNY and CDR2 SVGAGI (reference sequence). V shed 4 bases and J shed 4 bases, with 19 bases lying between them. The CDR3 totals 16 residues. The CDR3 spells CASSSRGVLVSYGYTF. DNA for the CDR3: TGTGCCAGCAGTTCTAGGGGGGTTTTGGTGAGCTATGGCTACACCTTC.

This clonotype has a count of ten or more. The chain uses TRBV5-1 and TRBJ2-1; D ambiguous. The CDR3 has 14 residues. The V gene's germline CDR1 is SGHRS and CDR2 YFSETQ. V lost 0 bases and J lost 1, with 5 bases in between. CDR3 residues: CASSLDLSYNEQFF. Written as DNA, the CDR3 is TGCGCCAGCAGCTTGGACTTATCCTACAATGAGCAGTTCTTC.

This clonotype appeared many times. J is TRBJ2-3 and V is TRBV10-3; TRBD2 agrees at 12 bases. J was trimmed by 2 bases and V by 2 bases; bases with no gene match: 2. Germline loops: CDR1 ENHRY, CDR2 SYGVKD. This CDR3 spans 16 amino acids. The CDR3 DNA reads as TGTGCCATCAGTGAGGGACTAGCGGGACTCACAGATACGCAGTATTTT. Protein product: CAISEGLAGLTDTQYF.

A few counts support this clonotype. The chain has TRBV6-1 and TRBJ1-1, with D possibly TRBD1 on 5 matching bases. In germline, CDR1 is MNHNS, CDR2 SASEGT. Trimming stripped 4 bases from V and 7 bases from J, with 7 bases between. The CDR3 consists of 11 residues. CDR3 in amino acids: CASSGGIEAFF. CDR3 in DNA: TGTGCCAGCAGTGGGGGGATTGAAGCTTTCTTT.

The chain combines TRBV30 with TRBJ2-5; D is possibly TRBD2 (6 bases). Germline CDR1 and CDR2: GTSNPN and SVGIG (reference sequence). V lost 3 bases and J lost 4, with 15 bases in between. This CDR3 has 14 amino acids. The CDR3 coding sequence is TGTGCCTGGAGAATCGAGGGAGGAACAGAGACCCAGTACTTC. Its translation: CAWRIEGGTETQYF.

This rearrangement joins TRBV29-1 to TRBJ2-2, with 7 positions matching TRBD1. Germline trimming cut 7 bases from V and 6 bases from J; bases unmatched to any gene: 8. CDR1 and CDR2 (germline): SQVTM, ANQGSEA. The CDR3 consists of 13 residues. CDR3 in amino acids: CSGSGGLAGELFF. In DNA form, the CDR3 reads TGCAGCGGATCAGGGGGATTGGCCGGGGAGCTGTTTTTT.

The sample holds many counts of this clonotype. This rearrangement joins TRBV20-1 to TRBJ1-5, with 7 bases that match TRBD1. V trimming: 0 bases; J trimming: 11 bases; junction bases outside the gene matches: 4. Germline values: CDR1 DFQATT, CDR2 SNEGSKA (reference sequence). The CDR3 consists of 12 residues. The CDR3 here is CSARDYQGAQHF. CDR3 bases: TGCAGTGCTAGAGACTACCAGGGGGCCCAGCATTTT.

The table lists this clonotype with a few counts. V usage is TRBV5-4 and J usage is TRBJ2-7; 8 bases are a match to TRBD2. CDR1 is SGHNT, CDR2 YYREEE, per germline (reference sequence). The CDR3 is 15 amino acids. The V gene end was trimmed by 5 bases and the J gene end by 1 base; junction bases not matched to a gene: 8. The CDR3 bases are TGTGCCAGCAGAGACCTGGCGGGAGGATCCTACGAGCAGTACTTC. Its protein is CASRDLAGGSYEQYF.

This clonotype was counted ten times or more. The chain recombines TRBV10-3 with TRBJ2-7; no reliable D call. Germline V gene data show CDR1 as ENHRY and CDR2 as SYGVKD. CDR3 size: 14 residues. V dropped 0 bases and J dropped 6 bases, with 12 bases sitting between them. As DNA, the CDR3 is TGTGCCATCAGTGAGTCGCGGACGGGTTCCGAGCAGTACTTC. Translated: CAISESRTGSEQYF.

There are a few counts of this clonotype. The J gene is TRBJ1-5, the V gene TRBV2; 7 bases are a match to TRBD1. In germline, CDR1 is SNHLY, CDR2 FYNNEI. This CDR3 has 11 amino acids. Trimming cost V 1 base and J 15 bases; bases outside gene matches: 3. The CDR3 loop reads CASSEEGAPHF. The CDR3, as DNA: TGTGCCAGCAGTGAAGAGGGGGCGCCGCATTTT.

This clonotype was picked up many times. The chain links TRBV29-1 to TRBJ2-4, with a possible D match to TRBD1 (7 bases). With 3 bases removed from V and 8 bases from J, the gap between germline ends came to 11 bases. This CDR3 region has 12 residues. Germline V gene sequence: CDR1 SQVTM, CDR2 ANQGSEA. The CDR3 nucleotides are TGCAGCGTTGACCAGGGGGAGGACATTCAGTACTTC. Its protein is CSVDQGEDIQYF.

There are a few counts of this clonotype. V usage is TRBV7-6 and J usage is TRBJ1-5; D may be TRBD1 (5 bases). Germline V lookup: CDR1 SGHVS, CDR2 FNYEAQ. V shed 5 bases and J shed 7 bases, with 12 bases lying between them. The CDR3 sequence is 13 residues long. The CDR3 DNA follows: TGTGCCAGCAGCCAGGGTTATGGCCAGCCCCAGCATTTT. Protein product: CASSQGYGQPQHF.

The chain employs TRBV20-1 and TRBJ2-3; D is undetermined. Germline values: CDR1 DFQATT, CDR2 SNEGSKA (reference sequence). The CDR3 totals 10 residues. Deletions cut 7 bases from V and 6 bases from J, with 8 bases between. CDR3 region: CSVAQDTQYF. In DNA, the CDR3 is TGCAGTGTGGCACAGGATACGCAGTATTTT.

In this sample, this clonotype turned up many times. The gene calls are TRBV12-3 or TRBV12-4 and TRBJ2-5, with D possibly TRBD2 on 7 matching bases. The CDR3 spans 13 residues. V dropped 0 bases and J dropped 9 bases, with 11 bases sitting between them. This chain's CDR3 is CASSLARGGAQYF. The CDR3 DNA follows: TGTGCCAGCAGTTTAGCGCGAGGGGGGGCCCAGTACTTC.

In this sample, this clonotype turned up many times. This chain uses TRBV12-3 or TRBV12-4 with TRBJ1-5, with a possible D match to TRBD1 (6 bases). The V end lost 0 bases, the J end lost 7 bases, and 10 bases lay between the germline ends. This CDR3 is 14 amino acids long. In nucleotides, the CDR3 is TGTGCCAGCAGTTTAGCAGGGGGAGAGCAGCCCCAGCATTTT. Amino acid sequence: CASSLAGGEQPQHF.

In this sample, this clonotype turned up once. The rearrangement uses TRBV7-9 and TRBJ1-2; D gene ambiguous. V was clipped by 1 base and J by 4 bases, with 13 bases between them. This CDR3 is built from 15 residues. Germline V gene data show CDR1 as SEHNR and CDR2 as FQNEAQ (reference sequence). The CDR3 nucleotides read TGTGCCAGCAGCTTAGACTGGGAACAACGCTATGGCTACACCTTC. This encodes CASSLDWEQRYGYTF.

A few counts support this clonotype. V gene TRBV28 combines with J gene TRBJ2-5; D is uncertain. CDR3 length: 11 residues. Trimming took 5 bases from V and 5 from J, leaving 6 bases between them. CDR1 is MDHEN, CDR2 SYDVKM, per germline. CDR3 DNA sequence: TGTGCCAGCAGTAAGTGGGAGACCCAGTACTTC. As protein: CASSKWETQYF. Combining the CDR3 with reference TRBV28 and TRBJ2-5 gives the whole variable domain DVKVTQSSRYLVKRTGEKVFLECVQDMDHENMFWYRQDPGLGLRLIYFSYDVKMKEKGDIPEGYSVSREKKERFSLILESASTNQTSMYLCASSKWETQYFGPGTRLLVL.

The sample holds many counts of this clonotype. The V and J genes are TRBV12-3 or TRBV12-4 and TRBJ2-2; D is uncertain. Trimming took off 5 bases at V and 2 bases at J, with 6 bases between the two ends. This CDR3 is 13 amino acids long. CDR3 nucleotide sequence: TGTGCCAGCAGTCCCTTTAACACCGGGGAGCTGTTTTTT. Translation: CASSPFNTGELFF.

The V gene is TRBV7-2, the J gene TRBJ2-1; 11 bases are shared with TRBD2. Germline V CDR1 and CDR2: SGHTA, FQGNSA. CDR3 length: 15 amino acids. V trimming: 5 bases; J trimming: 5 bases; junction bases outside the gene matches: 5. The CDR3 here is CASSQLAGVHNEQFF. The CDR3, as DNA: TGTGCCAGCAGCCAACTAGCGGGAGTTCACAATGAGCAGTTCTTC.

There are many counts of this clonotype. V gene TRBV12-3 or TRBV12-4 combines with J gene TRBJ2-7; D ambiguous. This CDR3 spans 12 amino acids. With 3 bases removed from V and 7 bases from J, the gap between germline ends came to 10 bases. CDR3 bases: TGTGCCAGCAGTTTGGACCCGGGTGAGCAGTACTTC. This translates into CASSLDPGEQYF.

A remark on this clonotype: One end of the junction does not line up with germline, which may come from a read error. The CDR3 is CASSLEEETQYF. The CDR3 DNA reads TGTGCCAGCAGCTTAGAAGAGGAGACCCAGTACTTC. The rearrangement joins TRBV5-1 to TRBJ2-5; D is unclear. This CDR3 is built from 12 residues. The germline V gene encodes CDR1 SGHRS and CDR2 YFSETQ.

This clonotype was recorded many times. V and J are TRBV4-3 and TRBJ1-4; TRBD1 might be the D (6 bases). The CDR3 length is 15 residues. V was trimmed by 6 bases and J by 5 bases, leaving 16 bases between them. Germline CDR1 reads LGHNA; CDR2 reads YSLEER. The chain's CDR3 is CASSISTGYNEKLFF. As DNA, the CDR3 is TGCGCCAGCAGTATTTCTACAGGGTACAATGAAAAACTGTTTTTT.

The chain employs TRBV7-6 and TRBJ2-7, with TRBD2 identical over 14 bases. The germline V gene encodes CDR1 SGHVS and CDR2 FNYEAQ. The CDR3 has 15 residues. J was trimmed by 7 bases and V by 5 bases; bases with no gene match: 7. CDR3 bases: TGTGCCAGCAGCCGAATGGGACTAGCGGGAGATGAGCAGTACTTC. Protein: CASSRMGLAGDEQYF.

This clonotype showed up just a few times. V usage is TRBV9 and J usage is TRBJ2-1, with 7 nucleotides matching TRBD2. This CDR3 is 15 amino acids long. Germline assignment: CDR1 SGDLS and CDR2 YYNGEE. The trim removed 4 bases at V and 5 bases at J, leaving 9 bases unmatched. The CDR3 region has the DNA TGTGCCAGCAGCCGTGCCGGGACTATTAACAATGAGCAGTTCTTC. Its translation: CASSRAGTINNEQFF.

There are many counts of this clonotype. The chain uses TRBV5-5 and TRBJ2-7, with TRBD1 matching 11 bases. Germline trimming cut 0 bases from V and 7 bases from J; bases unmatched to any gene: 12. This CDR3 has 17 amino acids. Germline values: CDR1 SGHKS, CDR2 YYEKEE (reference sequence). The CDR3 DNA sequence: TGTGCCAGCAGCTTGGGTAGCGGACAGGGGGCGGCGGGGGAGCAGTACTTC. This gives the protein CASSLGSGQGAAGEQYF.

The chain uses TRBV30 and TRBJ2-3; 9 positions match TRBD1. J lost 3 bases, V lost 1 base, and 5 bases had no gene match. This CDR3 region has 15 residues. Germline lookup yields CDR1 GTSNPN and CDR2 SVGIG (reference sequence). The CDR3 DNA sequence: TGTGCCTGGAGTGCGGGGACAGGGTCTACAGATACGCAGTATTTT. This translates into CAWSAGTGSTDTQYF.

This clonotype has only a few counts. This chain links TRBV20-1 with TRBJ2-1, with D uncertain. Deletions cut 5 bases from V and 5 bases from J, with 10 bases between. Looked up from germline, CDR1 is DFQATT and CDR2 is SNEGSKA (reference sequence). The CDR3 spans 12 residues. In DNA form, the CDR3 reads TGCAGTGCTCGCCGGTTCCACAATGAGCAGTTCTTC. It translates to CSARRFHNEQFF.

This clonotype has only a few counts. The chain uses TRBV6-2 or TRBV6-3 and TRBJ1-5; perhaps TRBD1 as D (5 bases). In germline, CDR1 is MNHEY, CDR2 SVGEGT. This CDR3 spans 15 amino acids. Between the trimmed V and J ends, which lost 5 bases and 4 bases, there was a span of 15 bases. The CDR3 sequence: CASSPRDVRNQPQHF. The CDR3 region has the DNA TGTGCCAGCAGTCCCCGGGACGTAAGAAATCAGCCCCAGCATTTT.

The gene calls are TRBV3-1 and TRBJ2-7; a possible D gene is TRBD1 (6 bases). Germline lookup yields CDR1 LGHDT and CDR2 YNNKEL (reference sequence). The CDR3 runs 14 residues. V was cut by 5 bases and J by 4 bases, with 15 bases left in between. The CDR3 DNA follows: TGTGCCAGCAGCACAGCCGGGACACCGTACGAGCAGTACTTC. It specifies CASSTAGTPYEQYF.

The chain joins TRBV18 to TRBJ2-7; the match to TRBD2 covers 8 bases. The germline CDR1 and CDR2 sequences are KGHSH and LQKENI. The CDR3 spans 14 residues. V lost 6 bases, J lost 5 bases, and 9 bases stayed unmatched. The chain's CDR3 is CASSPGAGGHEQYF. Here the CDR3 DNA reads TGTGCCAGCTCCCCAGGCGCGGGGGGCCACGAGCAGTACTTC. The entire variable domain, with the rest obtained from reference TRBV18 and TRBJ2-7, is as follows: NAGVMQNPRHLVRRRGQEARLRCSPMKGHSHVYWYRQLPEEGLKFMVYLQKENIIDESGMPKERFSAEFPKEGPSILRIQQVVRGDSAAYFCASSPGAGGHEQYFGPGTRLTVT.

This clonotype has at least ten counts. This chain connects TRBV12-3 or TRBV12-4 to TRBJ1-1; 7 bases agree with TRBD1. The CDR3 runs to 12 residues. V lost 6 bases and J lost 7; bases outside the gene matches: 5. The CDR3 nucleotides are TGTGCCAGCAGCGTACAGGGGCTTGAAGCTTTCTTT. Translating gives CASSVQGLEAFF.

The chain carries TRBV7-2 and TRBJ1-1; no clear D. Deletions cut 3 bases from V and 2 bases from J, with 7 bases between. Germline V gives CDR1 SGHTA, CDR2 FQGNSA. The CDR3 has 13 amino acids. The CDR3 DNA sequence: TGTGCCAGCAGCTTTTTCAGCAACACTGAAGCTTTCTTT. This sequence encodes CASSFFSNTEAFF. Variable domain in full (rest from reference TRBV7-2 and TRBJ1-1): GAGVSQSPSNKVTEKGKDVELRCDPISGHTALYWYRQSLGQGLEFLIYFQGNSAPDKSGLPSDRFSAERTGGSVSTLTIQRTQQEDSAVYLCASSFFSNTEAFFGQGTRLTVV.